This T cell receptor beta chain stems from a study of blood T cell repertoires in COVID-19. Study in general: T cells, B-cell-depleted T cells, or PBMCs provided the cDNA or gDNA that served as material.

The study recruited exposed participants who had met a COVID-19 case within 2 weeks before entry. Germline V gives CDR1 MNHEY, CDR2 SVGAGI. The CDR3 is made up of 16 amino acids. Germline trimming cut 4 bases from V and 3 bases from J; bases unmatched to any gene: 8. As processed by the authors: Reference gene primer amplification gave estimated nucleated cell counts. The data were produced by immunoSEQ multiplex PCR, yet TCRdb's version contains in-frame clones alone and is incomplete. V and J calls and clone size are copied from that table; D and trimming were computed from the DNA. The data contain about 180,000 clones, 80% of them singletons.

The sequencing sample was made of PBMCs or T cells enriched from blood (not recorded which). The receptor was derived from a man in his 60s who had been exposed to COVID-19. The rearrangement joins TRBV6-5 to TRBJ1-5; 8 positions match TRBD1. DNA of the CDR3: TGTGCCAGCAGTTCCCGGGACAGGAGATACAATCAGCCCCAGCATTTT. Its protein product is CASSSRDRRYNQPQHF.